These T cell receptor beta chains were read from a single sample in a study of cytomegalovirus exposure and HLA in healthy donors. The assay was immunoSEQ multiplex PCR, and TCRdb's table has in-frame clones only and misses some. Among about 120,000 clones listed, approximately 90% were seen once. The material sequenced was PBMCs. The receptors here all came from a man aged 18 to 29 in good health and CMV-seropositive. Both conserved end residues are part of each CDR3. A D gene is named only where the DNA matches it firmly. Expanded clones are given a class, and other clones once, few, many or no size at all.

TRBV5-1	TRBD1	-	TRBJ2-7	CASSFRTGDEQYF	TGCGCCAGCAGCTTTAGGACAGGGGACGAGCAGTACTTC
TRBV5-4	-	-	TRBJ1-4	CASSSTSLGAAKEKLFF	TGTGCCAGCAGCTCGACATCTTTAGGGGCCGCGAAGGAAAAACTGTTTTTT
TRBV7-9	-	-	TRBJ2-3	CASTSGSEGRTDTQYF	TGTGCCAGCACTTCAGGGTCCGAGGGGAGGACAGATACGCAGTATTTT
TRBV5-1	TRBD1	-	TRBJ2-7	CASSLGQGYYEQYF	TGCGCCAGCAGCTTGGGACAGGGCTACTACGAGCAGTACTTC
TRBV10-1	-	-	TRBJ2-7	CASSGTLAPSEQYF	TGCGCCAGCAGTGGTACATTGGCTCCCAGCGAGCAGTACTTC
TRBV13	-	-	TRBJ1-3	CASKGQAMRGNTIYF	TGTGCCAGCAAGGGGCAGGCAATGCGTGGAAACACCATATATTTT
TRBV19	-	-	TRBJ1-1	CASRGLGANTEAFF	TGTGCCAGTAGGGGACTGGGAGCGAACACTGAAGCTTTCTTT
TRBV7-2	-	-	TRBJ2-5	CASSSLRGGPRETQYF	TGTGCCAGCAGCTCCCTTAGGGGGGGGCCTCGAGAGACCCAGTACTTC
TRBV6-1	TRBD1	-	TRBJ1-5	CASNLGQAAHQPQHF	TGTGCCAGCAATCTCGGACAGGCGGCCCATCAGCCCCAGCATTTT
TRBV10-3	-	few	TRBJ1-6	CAISLEGSYNSPLHF	TGTGCCATCAGCCTTGAGGGCTCCTATAATTCACCCCTCCACTTT
TRBV27	TRBD1	-	TRBJ1-2	CASSGTDRVLGYGYTF	TGTGCCAGCAGCGGGACAGACAGGGTCCTGGGCTATGGCTACACCTTC